This T cell receptor beta chain comes out of a study of cytomegalovirus exposure and HLA in healthy donors. Study-level points and caveats: High specificity and sensitivity for cytomegalovirus status were reported for the classifier.

PCR employed 60 Vbeta and 13 Jbeta primers. Method: immunoSEQ multiplex PCR; TCRdb's copy keeps in-frame clones and lacks some. The top ten hold over 15% of the sample, which has 120,000 or so clones, less than 85% seen once. This clone has a single count. Its antigen is as yet unknown. The V gene end was trimmed by 5 bases and the J gene end by 2 bases; junction bases not matched to a gene: 5. Germline V gives CDR1 SGHTA, CDR2 FQGTGA. The CDR3 is made up of 14 amino acids. V is TRBV7-3 and J is TRBJ2-5, with 7 nucleotides matching TRBD1. The sample consisted of PBMCs. The origin of this receptor is a man aged 18 to 30 in good health and CMV-seropositive. CDR3 DNA sequence: TGTGCCAGCAGCCTACAGGGGCCTCAAGAGACCCAGTACTTC. Translating it yields CASSLQGPQETQYF.